The next 17 T cell receptor beta chains were all read from a single sample in a study of T cells after somatic rescue of genetic block. Here immunoSEQ multiplex PCR was the method, and the copy in TCRdb shows in-frame clones only, minus some. The table includes over 55,000 clones, 92% detected once. Specimen: peripheral blood mononuclear cells (PBMCs). The receptors here all came from a man in his forties.

V and J are TRBV7-2 and TRBJ1-1, with 7 positions matching TRBD1. Looked up from germline, CDR1 is SGHTA and CDR2 is FQGNSA. Unmatched junction bases numbered 7, after V lost 3 bases and J lost 6 bases. CDR3 size: 14 residues. Here the CDR3 DNA reads TGTGCCAGCAGCTTGCACAGGGGACAGCCTGAAGCTTTCTTT. Residues: CASSLHRGQPEAFF.

The chain has TRBV4-2 and TRBJ1-4; D is uncertain. The germline V gene has CDR1 LGHNA and CDR2 YNFKEQ. CDR3 length: 16 residues. V was shortened by 0 bases and J by 4 bases, with 12 bases between the two germline ends. The CDR3 DNA reads TGTGCCAGCAGCCAAGATAGCGGTGTAGGTAATGAAAAACTGTTTTTT. Amino acid sequence: CASSQDSGVGNEKLFF.

This chain connects TRBV7-3 to TRBJ1-2; D perhaps matches TRBD1 (5 bases). Germline CDR1 and CDR2: SGHTA and FQGTGA. This CDR3 is built from 15 residues. V dropped 5 bases and J dropped 0 bases, with 13 bases sitting between them. CDR3 sequence reads: CASSPGTTANYGYTF. The CDR3 bases are TGTGCCAGCAGCCCAGGGACCACAGCTAACTATGGCTACACCTTC.

This chain joins TRBV7-2 and TRBJ1-4; no firm D call. Trimming took 6 bases from V and 8 from J, leaving 19 bases between them. The CDR3 consists of 15 residues. Germline CDR1 SGHTA, CDR2 FQGNSA. The CDR3 coding sequence is TGTGCCAGCAGGAGGGTGGGATCCGTAGGGGAAAAACTGTTTTTT. Amino acid sequence: CASRRVGSVGEKLFF.

J is TRBJ1-2 and V is TRBV19; D is ambiguous. The germline V and J ends were trimmed by 6 bases and 4 bases, with 15 bases remaining between them. This CDR3 has 14 amino acids. Germline lookup yields CDR1 LNHDA and CDR2 SQIVND (reference sequence). CDR3 nucleotide sequence: TGTGCCAGTAGGAGACCTGGGTTTGGCTATGGCTACACCTTC. This gives the protein CASRRPGFGYGYTF.

V and J are TRBV5-1 and TRBJ1-5; no firm D call. CDR1 is SGHRS, CDR2 YFSETQ, per germline. The CDR3 is 14 residues long. Trimming removed 3 bases at V and 5 bases at J, with 12 bases between. The CDR3 region is CASSYHSGDQPQHF. The CDR3 DNA is TGCGCCAGCAGCTACCACAGTGGGGATCAGCCCCAGCATTTT.

The chain links TRBV4-1 to TRBJ2-3, with 9 bases identical to TRBD1. CDR1 is MGHRA, CDR2 YSYEKL, per germline. The CDR3 is 16 amino acids. V lost 1 base, J lost 3 bases, and 5 bases stayed unmatched. DNA for the CDR3: TGCGCCAGCAGCCAAGCGGGACAGGGTAGGACAGATACGCAGTATTTT. Its translation is CASSQAGQGRTDTQYF.

Here the CDR3 DNA reads TGTGCCAGCAGCCAAGGGGACTACAATGAGCAGTTCTTC. The encoded protein is CASSQGDYNEQFF. This chain joins TRBV14 and TRBJ2-1; no firm D call. Per germline, CDR1 SGHDN and CDR2 FVKESK. The V and J ends lost 1 base and 3 bases respectively, with 4 bases between them. The CDR3 spans 13 residues.

This clone was counted once. This chain joins TRBV6-5 and TRBJ2-7, with D tentatively TRBD2 (7 bases). The CDR3 covers 16 residues. Deletions cut 4 bases from V and 7 bases from J, with 23 bases between. Germline CDR1 is MNHEY and CDR2 is SVGAGI. DNA for the CDR3: TGTGCCAGCAGTTCCGGTGCGGGGGCTCGGGTGTGGGAGCAGTACTTC. It encodes CASSSGAGARVWEQYF.

This chain joins TRBV6-5 and TRBJ2-7, with a weak D call TRBD1 (5 bases). The CDR3 consists of 15 residues. Trimming shortened V by 3 bases and J by 2 bases, and 14 bases separated the two germline ends. The V gene's germline CDR1 is MNHEY and CDR2 SVGAGI. CDR3 in DNA: TGTGCCAGCAGTTATAGAAGGGGCCCCCCCTACGAGCAGTACTTC. Its protein product is CASSYRRGPPYEQYF.

This clone is a singleton in its sample. This chain connects TRBV7-3 to TRBJ2-3; 9 nucleotides align to TRBD2. Germline CDR1 is SGHTA and CDR2 is FQGTGA. This CDR3 has 15 residues. Germline trimming cut 1 base from V and 2 bases from J; bases unmatched to any gene: 1. The CDR3 region is CASSLSGGATDTQYF. CDR3 nucleotides: TGTGCCAGCAGCTTAAGCGGGGGGGCCACAGATACGCAGTATTTT. The variable domain in full, with the rest retrieved from reference TRBV7-3 and TRBJ2-3, is GAGVSQTPSNKVTEKGKYVELRCDPISGHTALYWYRQSLGQGPEFLIYFQGTGAADDSGLPNDRFFAVRPEGSVSTLKIQRTERGDSAVYLCASSLSGGATDTQYFGPGTRLTVL.

This clone was seen only once. The chain is built from TRBV2 and TRBJ1-5; D not certain. V lost 6 bases to trimming and J lost 0 bases, with 12 bases between them. This CDR3 has 15 amino acids. Germline V gene data show CDR1 as SNHLY and CDR2 as FYNNEI. The CDR3 region is CASSRGRNSNQPQHF. As DNA, the CDR3 is TGTGCCAGCAGCCGAGGACGGAATAGCAATCAGCCCCAGCATTTT.

The V gene is TRBV5-8, the J gene TRBJ2-7, with 8 bases that match TRBD1. In germline, CDR1 is SGHTS, CDR2 YDEGEE. This CDR3 region has 15 residues. With V trimmed by 4 bases and J by 4 bases, 10 bases remained unmatched. The DNA of the CDR3 is TGTGCCAGCAGCACCGGGACAGGAGGGAAATACGAGCAGTACTTC. It yields the protein CASSTGTGGKYEQYF.

The chain combines TRBV5-4 with TRBJ1-2; the match to TRBD1 covers 7 bases. CDR1 is SGHNT, CDR2 YYREEE, per germline (reference sequence). CDR3 length: 13 amino acids. Trimming removed 0 bases from V and 8 bases from J; junction bases left unmatched: 4. CDR3 DNA: TGTGCCAGCAGCTTGGAGACAGGGCGCGGCTACACCTTC. This codes for CASSLETGRGYTF.

The rearrangement joins TRBV27 to TRBJ1-1; 8 nucleotides align to TRBD1. CDR3 size: 14 residues. The V segment lost 5 bases and the J segment 0 bases; nucleotides outside the gene matches: 2. Germline-derived CDR1 and CDR2 are MNHEY and SMNVEV (reference sequence). The chain's CDR3 is CASSEGQVNTEAFF. CDR3 bases: TGTGCCAGCAGTGAGGGACAGGTGAACACTGAAGCTTTCTTT.

The chain is built from TRBV19 and TRBJ2-1; D is ambiguous. The germline V and J ends were trimmed by 3 bases and 12 bases, with 21 bases remaining between them. The CDR3 length is 15 residues. CDR1 and CDR2 (germline): LNHDA, SQIVND (reference sequence). The CDR3 is CASSIKSEETMTQFF. In DNA, the CDR3 is TGTGCCAGTAGTATTAAGAGCGAGGAAACAATGACGCAGTTCTTC.

The chain carries TRBV5-4 and TRBJ2-3; D is ambiguous. The CDR3 consists of 12 residues. Trimming removed 7 bases from V and 0 bases from J, with 6 bases in between. The germline CDR1 and CDR2 sequences are SGHNT and YYREEE (reference sequence). CDR3 loop: CASAASTDTQYF. As DNA, the CDR3 is TGTGCCAGCGCAGCTAGCACAGATACGCAGTATTTT.